These T cell receptor beta chains were read from a single sample in a study of blood T cell repertoires in COVID-19. Measured with immunoSEQ multiplex PCR; TCRdb has only the in-frame clones, and not every one. The sample comprises about 230,000 clones, about 88% of which are singletons, and about 0.93% rests with the top ten. The specimen was peripheral blood. Every receptor here comes from a man aged 40-49 years with acute or convalescent COVID-19. Each CDR3 is given with its conserved first and last residue. D genes are given only for firm matches. The listing skips clone size in some rows; elsewhere it reads once, few, many or a size class.

CDR3,DNA,J,size,D,V
CVSGSGYGPGTDTQYF,TGTGTTAGTGGTTCGGGGTACGGGCCGGGCACAGATACGCAGTATTTT,TRBJ2-3,NA,NA,TRBV12-5
CASSRDRDGPGYTF,TGTGCCAGCAGCCGGGACAGGGACGGGCCTGGCTACACCTTC,TRBJ1-2,NA,TRBD1,TRBV11-2
CASSRGGPEETQYF,TGTGCCAGCAGCCGGGGGGGGCCCGAAGAGACCCAGTACTTC,TRBJ2-5,NA,TRBD2,TRBV7-9
CASSRTGGRGAEAFF,TGTGCCAGCAGTCGGACAGGGGGCAGGGGGGCTGAAGCTTTCTTT,TRBJ1-1,NA,TRBD1,TRBV6-5
CASSSGDRIYQPQHF,TGTGCCAGCAGTTCCGGAGACAGAATTTATCAGCCCCAGCATTTT,TRBJ1-5,NA,NA,TRBV6-2/TRBV6-3
CASTLSGDGSYEQYF,TGTGCCAGTACTCTCTCAGGGGACGGAAGCTACGAGCAGTACTTC,TRBJ2-7,NA,NA,TRBV19
CASSGRGGGKEKLFF,TGTGCCAGCAGCGGACGGGGGGGCGGAAAGGAAAAACTGTTTTTT,TRBJ1-4,few,NA,TRBV9
CASSFFPSGGYGYTF,TGTGCCAGCAGTTTCTTCCCGTCGGGGGGCTATGGCTACACCTTC,TRBJ1-2,NA,NA,TRBV28
CASIQEMNTGELFF,TGTGCCAGCATACAGGAGATGAACACCGGGGAGCTGTTTTTT,TRBJ2-2,NA,NA,TRBV18
CASRRTSGRTGELFF,TGTGCCAGCAGACGTACTAGCGGGCGCACCGGGGAGCTGTTTTTT,TRBJ2-2,NA,TRBD2,TRBV7-3
CASSTRQGGSPDTQYF,TGTGCCAGTAGTACCCGACAGGGAGGCTCCCCCGATACGCAGTATTTT,TRBJ2-3,NA,NA,TRBV19
CASSGGTGVNQPQHF,TGCGCCAGCAGCGGGGGGACAGGAGTAAATCAGCCCCAGCATTTT,TRBJ1-5,NA,TRBD1,TRBV5-1
CSASLPQSTDTQYF,TGCAGTGCTAGTCTTCCACAAAGCACAGATACGCAGTATTTT,TRBJ2-3,NA,NA,TRBV20-1
CASMIQGTYHEQYF,TGTGCCAGCATGATACAGGGGACCTACCACGAGCAGTACTTC,TRBJ2-7,NA,TRBD1,TRBV6-5
CATRQGTSGNTIYF,TGTGCCACCCGACAGGGAACCTCTGGAAACACCATATATTTT,TRBJ1-3,NA,TRBD1,TRBV19
CASSLGGEQFF,TGTGCCAGCAGTCTCGGAGGTGAGCAGTTCTTC,TRBJ2-1,NA,NA,TRBV12-3/TRBV12-4
CASSRWTGDINSPLHF,TGTGCCAGTAGTAGGTGGACAGGGGACATTAATTCACCCCTCCACTTT,TRBJ1-6,NA,TRBD1,TRBV19
CASSPGLGANVLTF,TGTGCCAGCAGTCCAGGGCTTGGGGCCAACGTCCTGACTTTC,TRBJ2-6,NA,NA,TRBV6-5
CASSEAIIRRGVLSYEQYF,TGTGCCAGCAGTGAAGCCATAATCAGGCGGGGGGTGCTCTCCTACGAGCAGTACTTC,TRBJ2-7,once,TRBD2,TRBV6-1
CASTLDSNYGYTF,TGTGCCAGCACCCTGGACTCTAACTATGGCTACACCTTC,TRBJ1-2,NA,NA,TRBV12-3/TRBV12-4
CASSSGTVSPLHF,TGTGCCAGCAGTTCCGGGACAGTCTCACCCCTCCACTTT,TRBJ1-6,NA,TRBD1,TRBV6-6
CASSIKTGGDDQPQHF,TGTGCCAGTAGTATCAAAACAGGGGGCGACGATCAGCCCCAGCATTTT,TRBJ1-5,NA,TRBD1,TRBV19
CASTDYTNTEAFF,TGTGCCAGCACCGACTATACGAACACTGAAGCTTTCTTT,TRBJ1-1,NA,NA,TRBV7-8
CASSLGHIAGGDTGELFF,TGTGCCAGCAGCTTGGGACATATAGCGGGGGGAGACACCGGGGAGCTGTTTTTT,TRBJ2-2,NA,TRBD2,TRBV7-9
CASSEAGETEAFF,TGTGCCAGCAGTGAGGCAGGGGAGACTGAAGCTTTCTTT,TRBJ1-1,NA,NA,TRBV2
CSVGLRGSYNEQFF,TGCAGCGTCGGACTCCGAGGGTCCTACAATGAGCAGTTCTTC,TRBJ2-1,NA,NA,TRBV29-1
CASRFDRGNINTEAFF,TGCGCCAGCAGATTCGACAGGGGTAATATCAACACTGAAGCTTTCTTT,TRBJ1-1,once,TRBD1,TRBV5-1
CASSPPGRGNTIYF,TGTGCCAGCAGCCCCCCTGGGAGAGGAAACACCATATATTTT,TRBJ1-3,NA,NA,TRBV7-2
CASSSLQGWNTQYF,TGTGCCAGCAGCTCCCTTCAGGGTTGGAATACGCAGTATTTT,TRBJ2-3,NA,NA,TRBV7-6
CASSTGQHNQPQHF,TGTGCCAGTAGTACAGGACAGCACAATCAGCCCCAGCATTTT,TRBJ1-5,NA,NA,TRBV19
CATSESSRNQPQHF,TGTGCCACCAGTGAATCGTCCAGAAATCAGCCCCAGCATTTT,TRBJ1-5,NA,NA,TRBV24-1
CAWSVLSTGELFF,TGTGCCTGGAGTGTATTGAGCACCGGGGAGCTGTTTTTT,TRBJ2-2,NA,NA,TRBV30
CASSVIAGGSQETQYF,TGTGCCAGCAGTGTAATAGCGGGGGGATCTCAAGAGACCCAGTACTTC,TRBJ2-5,NA,TRBD2,TRBV6-1
CASSLAPGQVVETQYF,TGTGCCAGCAGCTTAGCCCCGGGACAGGTAGTAGAGACCCAGTACTTC,TRBJ2-5,NA,TRBD1,TRBV7-6
CASSGTGLGNTIYF,TGTGCCAGCAGTGGGACAGGGCTTGGAAACACCATATATTTT,TRBJ1-3,NA,TRBD1,TRBV2
CASRKPGQYSPLHF,TGTGCCAGCAGAAAGCCGGGACAGTATTCACCCCTCCACTTT,TRBJ1-6,NA,TRBD1,TRBV11-2
CASSQAGGTGNGYTF,TGCGCCAGCAGCCAAGCAGGTGGGACAGGGAATGGCTACACCTTC,TRBJ1-2,NA,TRBD1,TRBV4-1
CASRWGGVQNTEAFF,TGTGCCAGCAGGTGGGGGGGCGTCCAGAACACTGAAGCTTTCTTT,TRBJ1-1,NA,NA,TRBV6-5
CSVQAEPGGYTF,TGCAGCGTTCAAGCCGAGCCAGGGGGCTACACCTTC,TRBJ1-2,NA,NA,TRBV29-1
CASTAPGTASRELFF,TGTGCCAGCACTGCCCCCGGGACAGCCTCTCGGGAGCTGTTTTTT,TRBJ2-2,NA,TRBD1,TRBV9
CASSAGQGRTTEAFF,TGTGCCAGCAGCGCTGGACAGGGGAGAACCACTGAAGCTTTCTTT,TRBJ1-1,NA,TRBD1,TRBV11-3
CASGGQNYGYTF,TGTGCCAGCGGGGGACAGAACTATGGCTACACCTTC,TRBJ1-2,once,TRBD1,TRBV5-5
CASSGRGGRTEAFF,TGTGCCAGCAGTGGGAGGGGAGGTAGAACTGAAGCTTTCTTT,TRBJ1-1,NA,NA,TRBV28
CASSLLRGGGEQFF,TGCGCCAGCAGCTTGCTCCGGGGGGGCGGGGAGCAGTTCTTC,TRBJ2-1,NA,TRBD2,TRBV5-1
CASSDETGYNEQFF,TGTGCCAGCAGCGATGAAACAGGTTACAATGAGCAGTTCTTC,TRBJ2-1,medium-sized,NA,TRBV5-6
CSVEGPQGSYGYTF,TGCAGCGTTGAAGGGCCACAGGGTAGCTATGGCTACACCTTC,TRBJ1-2,NA,NA,TRBV29-1
CASNDRDTEAFF,TGTGCCAGCAATGACCGGGACACTGAAGCTTTCTTT,TRBJ1-1,NA,NA,TRBV28
CATTKGRGGARNEQFF,TGTGCCACCACAAAAGGGCGGGGGGGGGCCCGCAATGAGCAGTTCTTC,TRBJ2-1,NA,TRBD2,TRBV5-8
CASNRDGYEQYF,TGCGCCAGCAACAGGGACGGCTACGAGCAGTACTTC,TRBJ2-7,NA,NA,TRBV5-1